These T cell receptor beta chains were read from a single sample in a study of cytomegalovirus exposure and HLA in healthy donors. Repertoires were generated with immunoSEQ multiplex PCR, while TCRdb's copy carries only in-frame clones and drops some. The sample yields 120,000 to 150,000 clones, around 85% seen once. Material for sequencing was PBMCs. Receptors were obtained from a man between 18 and 35 years old in good health and CMV-seronegative. Each CDR3 is given with its conserved first and last residue. Fields, in order: clone size, J gene, V gene, D gene, CDR3 DNA, CDR3 protein. A D gene is named only where the DNA matches it firmly. Size values are once, few and many counts, or a class for expanded clones, and some rows have none.

NA,TRBJ2-7,TRBV5-4,NA,TGTGCCAGCAGGCCTGCCAGCGATCCATCCTACGAGCAGTACTTC,CASRPASDPSYEQYF
NA,TRBJ2-1,TRBV2,TRBD2,TGTGCCAGCAGTGAAGCGGGGCGGACTAGCGGATTCAATGAGCAGTTCTTC,CASSEAGRTSGFNEQFF
NA,TRBJ1-3,TRBV19,NA,TGTGCCAGTAGTCGTACAGGGACGGGAAACACCATATATTTT,CASSRTGTGNTIYF
NA,TRBJ2-1,TRBV28,TRBD1,TGTGCCAGCAGTTTAGAGACAGGGCAGTCCTACAATGAGCAGTTCTTC,CASSLETGQSYNEQFF
NA,TRBJ1-5,TRBV7-8,TRBD1,TGTGCCACCCAACCCGAGGGACAGAATAGCAATCAGCCCCAGCATTTT,CATQPEGQNSNQPQHF
NA,TRBJ2-7,TRBV11-2,TRBD2,TGTGCCAGCAGCCAACGGACTAGCCCGACCTACGAGCAGTACTTC,CASSQRTSPTYEQYF
NA,TRBJ1-1,TRBV7-8,NA,TGTGCCAGCAGCCGGGGGGCGGACAGGAACACTGAAGCTTTCTTT,CASSRGADRNTEAFF
NA,TRBJ1-5,TRBV19,TRBD1,TGTGCCAGTAGTCCGCCGACAGGGTGGAGTCAGCCCCAGCATTTT,CASSPPTGWSQPQHF
once,TRBJ1-4,TRBV19,TRBD1,TGTGCCAGTAGTGTCGGACAGGGTGACGAAAAACTGTTTTTT,CASSVGQGDEKLFF
NA,TRBJ2-5,TRBV15,TRBD2,TGTGCCACCAGCGGAATTGGGACTAGAGAGGAGACCCAGTACTTC,CATSGIGTREETQYF
NA,TRBJ2-7,TRBV15,TRBD2,TGTGCCACCAGCAGCTTCGGGGGGGAGCAGTACTTC,CATSSFGGEQYF
few,TRBJ1-1,TRBV7-9,NA,TGTGCCAGCACAACAGTGGCCACTGAAGCTTTCTTT,CASTTVATEAFF
few,TRBJ2-7,TRBV6-1,NA,TGTGCCAGCAGGCGCCCAGCAGGGTCCGGCGGCGAGCAGTACTTC,CASRRPAGSGGEQYF